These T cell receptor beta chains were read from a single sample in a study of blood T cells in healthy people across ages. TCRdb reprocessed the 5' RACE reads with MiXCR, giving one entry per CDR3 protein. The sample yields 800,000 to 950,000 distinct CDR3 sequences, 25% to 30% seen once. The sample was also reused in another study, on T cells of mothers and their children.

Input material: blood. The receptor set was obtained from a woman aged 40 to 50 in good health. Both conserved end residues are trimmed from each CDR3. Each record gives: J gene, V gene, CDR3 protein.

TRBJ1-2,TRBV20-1,SAREQVEAAGYT
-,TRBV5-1,ASRQTSGGGETQY
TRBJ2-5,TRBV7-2,ASSALGSGLKETQY
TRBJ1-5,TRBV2,ASSAAGRGNQPQH
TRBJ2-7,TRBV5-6,ASSEIPGPTTYEQY
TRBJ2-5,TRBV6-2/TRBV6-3,AISFSLEFNQETQY
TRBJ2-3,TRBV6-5,ASSFDAFAGADTQY
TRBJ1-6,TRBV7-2,ASTLGQGKNSPLH
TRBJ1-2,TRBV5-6,ASSLVKGGYT
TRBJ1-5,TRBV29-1,SVGLQRTATRSNQPQH
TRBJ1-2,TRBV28,ATGARVRDGYT
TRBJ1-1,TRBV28,ASSPRGAGTEAF
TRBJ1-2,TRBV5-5,ASSREGQGARGYT
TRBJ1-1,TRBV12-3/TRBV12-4,ASSFNQNTEAF
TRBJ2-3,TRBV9,ASSANRGANTDTQY
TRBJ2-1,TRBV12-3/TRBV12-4,ASTHVVGDYNEQF
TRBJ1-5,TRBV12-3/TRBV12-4,ASSLESSQPQH
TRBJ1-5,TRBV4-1,ASSHLGLSNQPQH
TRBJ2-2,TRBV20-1,SARPGQGSTGELF
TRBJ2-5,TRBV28,ASSAGEQTQY
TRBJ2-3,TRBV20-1,SASGLALSDTQY
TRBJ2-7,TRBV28,ASSVKSGRTYEQY
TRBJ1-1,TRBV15,ATSRGYSPEAF
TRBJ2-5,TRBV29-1,SVRAGGRETQY
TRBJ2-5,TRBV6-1,ASSGLAGVVETQY
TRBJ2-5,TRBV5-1,ASSSPPQDRGETQY